Below, 16 T cell receptor beta chains from the same sample are listed, as sequenced in a study of blood T cell repertoires in COVID-19. Using immunoSEQ multiplex PCR, the repertoire was profiled, and TCRdb retains in-frame clones only, with some absent. Found here are 100,000 to 150,000 clones, around four fifths of them singletons; the top ten hold roughly 10%. The source material was peripheral blood. These receptors were taken from a man between 60 and 75 years old with acute or convalescent COVID-19.

V and J are TRBV2 and TRBJ1-1; 8 nucleotides align to TRBD1. The CDR3 runs to 15 residues. V gave up 2 bases and J gave up 4 bases; unmatched junction bases: 6. Germline V gives CDR1 SNHLY, CDR2 FYNNEI. CDR3 sequence (DNA): TGTGCCAGCAGTGAAACCACAGGGGGTAGCACTGAAGCTTTCTTT. Translation: CASSETTGGSTEAFF. The full variable domain, in which reference TRBV2 and TRBJ1-1 provide the parts outside the CDR3, is EPEVTQTPSHQVTQMGQEVILRCVPISNHLYFYWYRQILGQKVEFLVSFYNNEISEKSEIFDDQFSVERPDGSNFTLKIRSTKLEDSAMYFCASSETTGGSTEAFFGQGTRLTVV.

V is TRBV4-1 and J is TRBJ2-1; 10 bases line up with TRBD2. Germline V gives CDR1 MGHRA, CDR2 YSYEKL. This CDR3 is 16 amino acids long. V shed 1 base, J shed 5 bases, and the junction held 5 bases outside the gene matches. The CDR3 protein is CASSQGAGLADNEQFF. CDR3 in DNA: TGCGCCAGCAGCCAAGGTGCCGGACTAGCGGACAATGAGCAGTTCTTC.

This chain uses TRBV6-2 or TRBV6-3 with TRBJ2-1, with TRBD2 matching over 8 bases. Unmatched junction bases numbered 13, after V lost 4 bases and J lost 8 bases. Germline loops: CDR1 MNHEY, CDR2 SVGEGT. CDR3 length: 16 residues. The CDR3 spells CASSSVVGRGGDEQFF. DNA of the CDR3: TGTGCCAGCAGTTCCGTCGTCGGGAGGGGCGGGGATGAGCAGTTCTTC.

The CDR3: CASSISSWTSGNNEQFF. DNA of the CDR3: TGCGCCAGCAGCATCTCCTCCTGGACTAGCGGGAACAATGAGCAGTTCTTC. The V call is TRBV5-1, the J call TRBJ2-1; 12 bases are shared with TRBD2. CDR1 and CDR2 from the germline V gene are SGHRS and YFSETQ. The CDR3 is 17 residues long. J gave up 5 bases and V 4 bases, and 10 bases lay outside the gene matches.

This sequence joins TRBV4-2 and TRBJ2-1; D is undetermined. Trimming left V 0 bases short and J 2 bases short, with 8 bases between. The CDR3 spans 15 residues. CDR1 and CDR2 (germline): LGHNA, YNFKEQ. The CDR3 protein is CASSQDLAAYNEQFF. The DNA for the CDR3 is TGTGCCAGCAGCCAAGATTTGGCAGCCTACAATGAGCAGTTCTTC.

Only a few counts were recorded for this clone. This chain joins TRBV30 and TRBJ2-1; D gene ambiguous. Germline CDR1 is GTSNPN and CDR2 is SVGIG (reference sequence). V lost 3 bases and J lost 0, with 6 bases in between. The length of the CDR3 is 13 residues. In DNA form, the CDR3 reads TGTGCCTGGAGCTCTAACTCCTACAATGAGCAGTTCTTC. This encodes CAWSSNSYNEQFF. The complete variable domain, with remaining parts taken from reference TRBV30 and TRBJ2-1, reads SQTIHQWPATLVQPVGSPLSLECTVEGTSNPNLYWYRQAAGRGLQLLFYSVGIGQISSEVPQNLSASRPQDRQFILSSKKLLLSDSGFYLCAWSSNSYNEQFFGPGTRLTVL.

The V gene is TRBV19, the J gene TRBJ1-4; weak D call: TRBD1 (5 bases). The CDR3 has 15 residues. Trimming cost V 5 bases and J 0 bases, with 10 bases left between them. Germline V gene lookup returns CDR1 LNHDA and CDR2 SQIVND (reference sequence). The CDR3, as DNA: TGTGCCAGTAGTGGGGGGACTGCAACTAATGAAAAACTGTTTTTT. As protein: CASSGGTATNEKLFF. The full variable domain, rest sourced from reference TRBV19 and TRBJ1-4, is DGGITQSPKYLFRKEGQNVTLSCEQNLNHDAMYWYRQDPGQGLRLIYYSQIVNDFQKGDIAEGYSVSREKKESFPLTVTSAQKNPTAFYLCASSGGTATNEKLFFGSGTQLSVL.

The CDR3 is CASSFGPSGNQETQYF. DNA of the CDR3: TGCGCCAGCAGCTTTGGGCCTAGCGGGAATCAAGAGACCCAGTACTTC. The chain couples TRBV5-1 to TRBJ2-5, with 9 positions matching TRBD2. The germline V gene has CDR1 SGHRS and CDR2 YFSETQ. The CDR3 is 16 amino acids. The V gene end was trimmed by 2 bases and the J gene end by 2 bases; junction bases not matched to a gene: 7.

CDR3 sequence: CASRQGFDNYGYTF. In DNA form, the CDR3 reads TGTGCCAGCAGGCAGGGATTCGATAACTATGGCTACACCTTC. The chain couples TRBV28 to TRBJ1-2; D possibly corresponds to TRBD1 (5 bases). CDR1 and CDR2 (germline): MDHEN, SYDVKM. CDR3 length: 14 residues. V was shortened by 6 bases and J by 1 base, with 12 bases between the two germline ends.

Written as DNA, the CDR3 is TGTGCCTGGAGAAAACAGGGGGCGGGCTACGAGCAGTACTTC. Translated, it gives CAWRKQGAGYEQYF. The chain is built from TRBV30 and TRBJ2-7; 9 bases match TRBD1. CDR3 length: 14 residues. In germline, CDR1 is GTSNPN, CDR2 SVGIG (reference sequence). V was clipped by 3 bases and J by 3 bases; unmatched bases: 6. Full variable domain (missing parts from reference TRBV30 and TRBJ2-7): SQTIHQWPATLVQPVGSPLSLECTVEGTSNPNLYWYRQAAGRGLQLLFYSVGIGQISSEVPQNLSASRPQDRQFILSSKKLLLSDSGFYLCAWRKQGAGYEQYFGPGTRLTVT.

The CDR3 sequence: CASSFLGGQPQHF. In DNA form, the CDR3 reads TGTGCCAGCAGTTTTCTCGGGGGTCAGCCCCAGCATTTT. J is TRBJ1-5 and V is TRBV28, with D possibly TRBD1 on 5 matching bases. CDR3 size: 13 residues. Per the germline V gene, CDR1 is MDHEN and CDR2 is SYDVKM. Trimming took 3 bases from V and 6 from J, leaving 9 bases between them.

The chain couples TRBV4-1 to TRBJ1-1, with 7 bases identical to TRBD1. J lost 4 bases, V lost 0 bases, and 8 bases had no gene match. The germline CDR1 and CDR2 sequences are MGHRA and YSYEKL. This CDR3 comprises 16 residues. The CDR3, as DNA: TGCGCCAGCAGCCAAGACAACAGGGGATGGGGCACTGAAGCTTTCTTT. This encodes CASSQDNRGWGTEAFF.

The chain carries TRBV3-1 (or the pseudogene TRBV3-2) and TRBJ2-2; TRBD2 matches at 8 bases. Germline-derived CDR1 and CDR2 are LGHDT and YNNKEL (reference sequence). V was clipped by 4 bases and J by 5 bases; unmatched bases: 3. The CDR3 consists of 14 residues. The CDR3 sequence is CASSPGGHTGELFF. CDR3 DNA: TGTGCCAGCAGCCCGGGAGGGCATACCGGGGAGCTGTTTTTT.

The rearrangement links TRBV3-1 (or the pseudogene TRBV3-2) to TRBJ1-5, with D maybe TRBD1 (6 bases). The germline gives CDR1 LGHDT, CDR2 YNNKEL (reference sequence). The CDR3 is made up of 16 amino acids. V lost 2 bases to trimming and J lost 4 bases, with 15 bases between them. The CDR3 loop is CASSQNAPRGNQPQHF. Here the CDR3 DNA reads TGTGCCAGCAGCCAAAATGCCCCGAGGGGGAATCAGCCCCAGCATTTT.

The rearrangement joins TRBV5-1 to TRBJ2-7; TRBD1 might be the D (5 bases). The CDR3 runs to 15 residues. With 6 bases removed from V and 0 bases from J, the gap between germline ends came to 16 bases. CDR1 and CDR2 from the germline V gene are SGHRS and YFSETQ. CDR3 residues: CASTDPRQGSYEQYF. CDR3 coding DNA: TGCGCCAGCACCGACCCCCGTCAGGGCTCCTACGAGCAGTACTTC.

This clone showed up just once. The J gene is TRBJ2-5, the V gene TRBV7-8; the D gene is possibly TRBD2 (5 bases). From germline, CDR1 is SGHVS and CDR2 FQNEAQ. Trimming removed 5 bases at V and 5 bases at J, with 15 bases between. The CDR3 has 14 amino acids. For the CDR3, the DNA is TGTGCCAGCAGCCCCACCAGAGGGCTCGAGACCCAGTACTTC. It encodes CASSPTRGLETQYF.